This T cell receptor beta chain was sequenced for a study of cytomegalovirus exposure and HLA in healthy donors. Study-level findings and limits: The study labeled 164 TCR beta chains cytomegalovirus-associated.

Germline V lookup: CDR1 SGHTA, CDR2 FQGNSA. The CDR3 runs 14 residues. Trimming removed 4 bases from V and 14 bases from J; junction bases left unmatched: 11. In the case of this clone: What it recognizes is unknown.

The protocol was immunoSEQ multiplex PCR, while the TCRdb copy is restricted to in-frame clones and leaves out a portion. The sample shows some 140,000 clones, approximately 80% of them seen only once. The sequence was collected from a young man in good health and CMV-seropositive. The chain recombines TRBV7-2 with TRBJ1-6, with TRBD1 matching over 7 bases. Sequencing was done on a sample of PBMCs. The CDR3 coding sequence is TGTGCCAGCAGCTCCCACGGGAGACAGGGAACCCTCCACTTT. The encoded protein is CASSSHGRQGTLHF.